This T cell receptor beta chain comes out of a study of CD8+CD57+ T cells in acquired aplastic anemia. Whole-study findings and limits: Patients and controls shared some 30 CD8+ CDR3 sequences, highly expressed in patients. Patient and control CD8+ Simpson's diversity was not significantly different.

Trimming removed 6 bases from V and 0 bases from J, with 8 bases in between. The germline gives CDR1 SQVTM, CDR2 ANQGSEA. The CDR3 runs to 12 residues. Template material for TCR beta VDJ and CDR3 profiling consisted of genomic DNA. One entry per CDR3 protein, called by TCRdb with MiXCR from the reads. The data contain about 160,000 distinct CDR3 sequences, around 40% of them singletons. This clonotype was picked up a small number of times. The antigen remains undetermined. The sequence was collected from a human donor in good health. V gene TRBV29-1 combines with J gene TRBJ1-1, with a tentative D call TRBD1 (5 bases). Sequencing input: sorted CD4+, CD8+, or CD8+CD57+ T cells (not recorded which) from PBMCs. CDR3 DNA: TGCAGCGTAAGACAGATGAACACTGAAGCTTTCTTT. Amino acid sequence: CSVRQMNTEAFF. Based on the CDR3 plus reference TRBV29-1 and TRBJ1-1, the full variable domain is SAVISQKPSRDICQRGTSLTIQCQVDSQVTMMFWYRQQPGQSLTLIATANQGSEATYESGFVIDKFPISRPNLTFSTLTVSNMSPEDSSIYLCSVRQMNTEAFFGQGTRLTVV.